This T cell receptor beta chain was obtained from a study of T cell responses to AZD1222 COVID-19 vaccine. Study-level results: Females outnumbered males among donors, who were mostly white British; clonal diversity was possibly underestimated.

With respect to this clone: As yet, its antigen is unknown.

Measured with immunoSEQ multiplex PCR; TCRdb has only the in-frame clones, and not every one. The profile shows some 250,000 clones, 90% to 95% of them singletons. This receptor was identified in an adult who received the AZD1222 COVID-19 vaccine. The sample was peripheral blood, taken 28 days after the second AZD1222 dose.

The CDR3 DNA is TGTGCCAGCAGTTTCTGGCTAGCGGGATACAATGAGCAGTTCTTC. This gives the protein CASSFWLAGYNEQFF. The chain employs TRBV27 and TRBJ2-1; 9 bases align to TRBD2. V lost 3 bases to trimming and J lost 4 bases; unmatched junction nucleotides: 4. Germline CDR1 is MNHEY and CDR2 is SMNVEV (reference sequence). The CDR3 runs 15 residues.